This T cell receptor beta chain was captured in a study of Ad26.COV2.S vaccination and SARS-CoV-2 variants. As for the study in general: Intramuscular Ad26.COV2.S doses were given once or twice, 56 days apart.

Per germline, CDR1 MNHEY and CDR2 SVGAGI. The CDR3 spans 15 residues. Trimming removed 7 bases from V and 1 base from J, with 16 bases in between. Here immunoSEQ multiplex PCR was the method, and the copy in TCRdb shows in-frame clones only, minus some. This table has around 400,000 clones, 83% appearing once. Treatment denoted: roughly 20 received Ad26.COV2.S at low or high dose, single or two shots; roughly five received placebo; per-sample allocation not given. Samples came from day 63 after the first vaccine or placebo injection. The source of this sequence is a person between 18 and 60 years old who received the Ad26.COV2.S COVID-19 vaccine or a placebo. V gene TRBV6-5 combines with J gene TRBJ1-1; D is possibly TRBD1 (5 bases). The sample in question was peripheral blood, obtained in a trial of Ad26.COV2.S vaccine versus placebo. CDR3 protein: CASIWWGKSNTEAFF. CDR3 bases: TGTGCCAGCATCTGGTGGGGGAAATCGAACACTGAAGCTTTCTTT.